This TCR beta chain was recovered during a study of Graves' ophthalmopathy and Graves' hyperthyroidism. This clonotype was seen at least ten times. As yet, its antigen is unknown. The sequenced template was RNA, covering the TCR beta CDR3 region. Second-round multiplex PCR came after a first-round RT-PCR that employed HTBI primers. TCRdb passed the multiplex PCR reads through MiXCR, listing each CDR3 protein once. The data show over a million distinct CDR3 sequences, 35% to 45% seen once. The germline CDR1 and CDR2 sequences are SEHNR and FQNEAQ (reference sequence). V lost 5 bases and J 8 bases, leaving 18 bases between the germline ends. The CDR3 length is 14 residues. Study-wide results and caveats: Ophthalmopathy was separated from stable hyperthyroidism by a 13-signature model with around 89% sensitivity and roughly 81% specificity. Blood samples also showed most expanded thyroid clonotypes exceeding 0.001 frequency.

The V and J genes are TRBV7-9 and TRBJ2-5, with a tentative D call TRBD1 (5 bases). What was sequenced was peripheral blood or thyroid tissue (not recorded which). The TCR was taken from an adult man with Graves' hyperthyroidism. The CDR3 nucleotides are TGTGCCAGCAGCACAGACAGCGACCTCCTAACCCAGTACTTC. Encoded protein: CASSTDSDLLTQYF.